This TCR beta chain was observed in a study of cytomegalovirus exposure and HLA in healthy donors. Findings and limits, study-wide: The study listed roughly 160 cytomegalovirus-associated TCR beta chains. Reports indicate that TCR beta sequences accurately predicted the HLA-A and HLA-B alleles of most subjects. Sequencing artifact likely explains a cluster of highly shared sequence variants. When analyzed later, a missense DCLRE1C variant was found to be linked to TCR beta V- and J-gene trimming.

There are 17 residues in the CDR3. V was pared by 0 bases and J by 0 bases, with 14 bases between. Germline lookup yields CDR1 SGHRS and CDR2 YFSETQ. This clone was found a few times. As yet, its antigen is unknown. PCR involved 60 Vbeta and 13 Jbeta primers. TCRdb's copy holds only in-frame clones and misses some; the assay was immunoSEQ multiplex PCR. The sample holds about 140,000 clones, about 10% seen once. What was sequenced was PBMCs. This sequence joins TRBV5-1 and TRBJ2-3; D might be TRBD2 (6 bases). The sequence was collected from a woman aged 40-49 years in good health and CMV-seropositive. The CDR3 loop reads CASSLELRGGSTDTQYF. The CDR3 DNA follows: TGCGCCAGCAGCTTGGAACTACGTGGGGGGAGCACAGATACGCAGTATTTT. Together with reference TRBV5-1 and TRBJ2-3, the CDR3 gives the full variable domain: KAGVTQTPRYLIKTRGQQVTLSCSPISGHRSVSWYQQTPGQGLQFLFEYFSETQRNKGNFPGRFSGRQFSNSRSEMNVSTLELGDSALYLCASSLELRGGSTDTQYFGPGTRLTVL.